This T cell receptor (beta chain) was found in a study of control samples from healthy donors and cancer patients. Assay used: immunoSEQ multiplex PCR; TCRdb lists only in-frame clones, some missing. Among about 84,000 clones listed, roughly 91% were seen once. Germline V gene data show CDR1 as GTSNPN and CDR2 as SVGIG (reference sequence). The CDR3 consists of 14 residues. V was pared by 7 bases and J by 0 bases, with 13 bases between. Sequenced: blood. The origin of this receptor is a man aged 50-59 years in good health. The V and J genes are TRBV30 and TRBJ1-3, with D possibly being TRBD1 (5 bases). The CDR3 reads CASAGLYSGNTIYF. The DNA of the CDR3 is TGTGCCTCCGCGGGACTTTACTCTGGAAACACCATATATTTT. The full variable domain, with the rest looked up from reference TRBV30 and TRBJ1-3, is SQTIHQWPATLVQPVGSPLSLECTVEGTSNPNLYWYRQAAGRGLQLLFYSVGIGQISSEVPQNLSASRPQDRQFILSSKKLLLSDSGFYLCASAGLYSGNTIYFGEGSWLTVV.